This entry describes one T cell receptor beta chain. The data were obtained in a study of blood T cell repertoires in COVID-19. About the research overall: Samples of COVID-19 (acute and convalescent) were obtained from the United States, Italy and Spain. T cells, B-cell-depleted T cells, or PBMCs supplied cDNA or gDNA.

Generated by immunoSEQ multiplex PCR, the TCRdb table keeps only in-frame clones and is missing some. Among fewer than 80,000 clones listed, roughly 74% were seen once. The CDR3 covers 14 residues. J was trimmed by 7 bases and V by 3 bases; bases with no gene match: 4. CDR1 and CDR2 (germline): DFQATT, SNEGSKA (reference sequence). Sequences were obtained from peripheral blood. The receptor's source is a woman of 80 years or more with acute or convalescent COVID-19. The rearrangement joins TRBV20-1 to TRBJ2-3; 13 bases match TRBD2. The CDR3 is CSASPGTSGNTQYF. As DNA, the CDR3 is TGCAGTGCTAGTCCAGGGACTAGCGGGAATACGCAGTATTTT.